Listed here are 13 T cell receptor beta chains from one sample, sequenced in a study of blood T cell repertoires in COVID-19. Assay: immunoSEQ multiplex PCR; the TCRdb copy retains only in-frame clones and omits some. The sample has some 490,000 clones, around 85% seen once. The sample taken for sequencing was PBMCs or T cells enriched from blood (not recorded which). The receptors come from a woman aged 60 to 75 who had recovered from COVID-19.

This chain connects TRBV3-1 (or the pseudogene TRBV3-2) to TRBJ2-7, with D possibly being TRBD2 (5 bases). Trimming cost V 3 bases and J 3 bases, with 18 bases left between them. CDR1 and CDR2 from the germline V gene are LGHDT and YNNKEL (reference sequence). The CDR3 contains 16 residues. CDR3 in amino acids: CASSQGPDHGLYEQYV. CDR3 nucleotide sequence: TGTGCCAGCAGCCAGGGCCCGGACCACGGACTCTACGAGCAGTACGTC.

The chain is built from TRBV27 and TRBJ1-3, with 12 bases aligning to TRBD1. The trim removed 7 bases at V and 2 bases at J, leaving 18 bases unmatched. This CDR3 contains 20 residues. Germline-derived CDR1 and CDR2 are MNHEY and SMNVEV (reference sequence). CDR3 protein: CASMLIAPGQGAGAGNTIYF. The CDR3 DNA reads TGTGCCAGCATGTTGATAGCACCGGGACAGGGGGCTGGCGCTGGAAACACCATATATTTT.

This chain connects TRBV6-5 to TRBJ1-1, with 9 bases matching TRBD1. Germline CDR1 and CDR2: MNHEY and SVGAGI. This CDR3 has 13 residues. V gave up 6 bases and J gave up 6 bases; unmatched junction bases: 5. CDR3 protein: CASRQQGAAEAFF. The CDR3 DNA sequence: TGTGCCAGCAGACAACAGGGGGCGGCTGAAGCTTTCTTT.

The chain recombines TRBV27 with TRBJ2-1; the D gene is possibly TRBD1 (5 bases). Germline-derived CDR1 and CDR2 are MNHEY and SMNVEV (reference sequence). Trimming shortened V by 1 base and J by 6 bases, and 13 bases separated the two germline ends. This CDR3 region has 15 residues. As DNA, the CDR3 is TGTGCCAGCAGTTTATGGTCAGGGCTCCCCAATGAGCAGTTCTTC. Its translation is CASSLWSGLPNEQFF.

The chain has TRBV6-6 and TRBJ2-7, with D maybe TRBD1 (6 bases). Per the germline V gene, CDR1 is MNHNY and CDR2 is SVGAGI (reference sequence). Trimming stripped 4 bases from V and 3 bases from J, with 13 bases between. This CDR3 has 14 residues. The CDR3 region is CASSWGRQDYEQYF. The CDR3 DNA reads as TGTGCCAGCAGTTGGGGACGACAGGACTACGAGCAGTACTTC.

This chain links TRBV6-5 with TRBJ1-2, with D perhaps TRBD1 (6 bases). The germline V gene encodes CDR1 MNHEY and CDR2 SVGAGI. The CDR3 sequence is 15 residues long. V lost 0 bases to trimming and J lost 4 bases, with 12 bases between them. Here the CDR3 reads CASSYSQGLGYGYTF. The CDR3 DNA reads TGTGCCAGCAGTTACTCACAGGGTCTAGGCTATGGCTACACCTTC.

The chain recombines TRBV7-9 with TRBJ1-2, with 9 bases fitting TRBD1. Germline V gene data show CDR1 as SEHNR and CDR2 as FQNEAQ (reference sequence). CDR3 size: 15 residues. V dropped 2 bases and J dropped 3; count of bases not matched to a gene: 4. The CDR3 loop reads CASSLWDREDYGYTF. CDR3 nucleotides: TGTGCCAGCAGCTTATGGGACAGGGAAGACTATGGCTACACCTTC. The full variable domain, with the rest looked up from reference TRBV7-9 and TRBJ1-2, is DTGVSQNPRHKITKRGQNVTFRCDPISEHNRLYWYRQTLGQGPEFLTYFQNEAQLEKSRLLSDRFSAERPKGSFSTLEIQRTEQGDSAMYLCASSLWDREDYGYTFGSGTRLTVV.

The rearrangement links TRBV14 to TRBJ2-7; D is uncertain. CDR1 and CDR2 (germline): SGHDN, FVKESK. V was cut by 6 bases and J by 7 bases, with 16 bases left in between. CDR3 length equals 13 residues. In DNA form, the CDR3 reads TGTGCCAGCAGGCCCCAGGCCACTTCTGAGCAGTACTTC. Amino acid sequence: CASRPQATSEQYF.

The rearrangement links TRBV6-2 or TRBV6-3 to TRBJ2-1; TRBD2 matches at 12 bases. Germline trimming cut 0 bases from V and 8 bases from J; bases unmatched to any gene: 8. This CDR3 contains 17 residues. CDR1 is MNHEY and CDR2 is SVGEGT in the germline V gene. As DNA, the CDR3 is TGTGCCAGCAGTTACTCGCCTAGCGGGGGGGATTTCGATGAGCAGTTCTTC. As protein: CASSYSPSGGDFDEQFF.

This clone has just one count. The CDR3 nucleotides are TGCGCCAGCAGCTTGGTCACAGGGAACTCTGGAAACACCATATATTTT. It codes for CASSLVTGNSGNTIYF. The chain couples TRBV5-1 to TRBJ1-3, with TRBD1 as a possible D gene (6 bases). Trimming took off 0 bases at V and 0 bases at J, with 10 bases between the two ends. From germline, CDR1 is SGHRS and CDR2 YFSETQ. The CDR3 runs to 16 residues.

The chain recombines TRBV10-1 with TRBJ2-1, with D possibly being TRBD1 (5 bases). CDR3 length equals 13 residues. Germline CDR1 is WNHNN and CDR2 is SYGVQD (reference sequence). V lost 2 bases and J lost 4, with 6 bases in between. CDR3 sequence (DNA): TGCGCCAGCAGTGAGCAGGGTTACAATGAGCAGTTCTTC. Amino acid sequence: CASSEQGYNEQFF.

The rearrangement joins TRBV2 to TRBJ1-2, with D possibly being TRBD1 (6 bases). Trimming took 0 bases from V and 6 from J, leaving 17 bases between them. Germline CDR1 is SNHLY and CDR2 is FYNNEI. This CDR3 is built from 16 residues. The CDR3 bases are TGTGCCAGCAGTGAAGCCATCATACGGGGGGCAAATGGCTACACCTTC. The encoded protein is CASSEAIIRGANGYTF.

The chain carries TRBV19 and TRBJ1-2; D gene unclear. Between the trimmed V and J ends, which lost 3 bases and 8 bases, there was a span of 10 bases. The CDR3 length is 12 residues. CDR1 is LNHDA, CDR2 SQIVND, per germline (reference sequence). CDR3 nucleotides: TGTGCCAGTAGTATCGACTTCGGGGGCTACACCTTC. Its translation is CASSIDFGGYTF.